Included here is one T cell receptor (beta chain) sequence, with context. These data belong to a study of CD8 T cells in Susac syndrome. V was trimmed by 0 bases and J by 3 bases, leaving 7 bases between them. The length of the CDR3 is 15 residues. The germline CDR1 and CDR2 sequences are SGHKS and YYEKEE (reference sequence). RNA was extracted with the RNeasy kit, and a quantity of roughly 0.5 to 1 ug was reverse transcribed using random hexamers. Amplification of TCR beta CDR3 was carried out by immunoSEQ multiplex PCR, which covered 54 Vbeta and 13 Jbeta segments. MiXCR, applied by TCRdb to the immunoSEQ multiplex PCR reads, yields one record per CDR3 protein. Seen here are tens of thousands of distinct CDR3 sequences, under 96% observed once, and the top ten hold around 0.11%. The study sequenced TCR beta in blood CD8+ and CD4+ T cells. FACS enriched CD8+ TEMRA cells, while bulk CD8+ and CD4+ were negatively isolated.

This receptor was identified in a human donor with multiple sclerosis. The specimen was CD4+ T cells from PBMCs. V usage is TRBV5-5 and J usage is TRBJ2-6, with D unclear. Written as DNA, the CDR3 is TGTGCCAGCAGCTTGGGGGCTGATGGGGCCAACGTCCTGACTTTC. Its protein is CASSLGADGANVLTF.